This T cell receptor (delta chain) was observed in a study of gamma-delta T cells after stem cell transplantation. The J segment lost 0 bases and the V segment lost 5 bases, leaving 34 bases of the junction unmatched. The germline CDR1 and CDR2 sequences are TSWWSYY and QGS. CDR3 size: 26 residues. TCRdb re-identified clones in the RT-PCR reads via CATT. The sample has over 9,000 delta-chain clones, approximately 37% seen once; the top ten hold about 2.8%. This sequence originates from a human donor. It is not recorded whose cells these are; they may come from a transplant donor. The specimen sequenced was gamma-delta T cells. The chain uses TRDV1 and TRDJ2; 9 bases match TRDD3. The CDR3 protein is CALGPQGGIWLRKTGGVSSLTAQLFF. The CDR3 DNA follows: TGTGCTCTTGGGCCTCAAGGGGGCATTTGGCTACGGAAGACTGGGGGAGTTTCCTCTTTGACAGCACAACTCTTCTTT.